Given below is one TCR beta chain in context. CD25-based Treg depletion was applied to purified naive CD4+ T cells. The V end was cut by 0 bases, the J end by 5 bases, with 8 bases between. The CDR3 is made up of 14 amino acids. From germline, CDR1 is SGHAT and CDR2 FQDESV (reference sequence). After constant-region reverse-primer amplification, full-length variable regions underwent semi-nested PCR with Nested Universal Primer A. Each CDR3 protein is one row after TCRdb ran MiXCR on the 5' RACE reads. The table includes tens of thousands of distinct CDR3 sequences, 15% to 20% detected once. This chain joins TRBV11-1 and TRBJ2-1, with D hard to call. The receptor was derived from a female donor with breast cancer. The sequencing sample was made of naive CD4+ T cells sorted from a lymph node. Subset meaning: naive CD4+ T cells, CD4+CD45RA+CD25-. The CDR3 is CASSLAWSNNEQFF. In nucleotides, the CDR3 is TGTGCCAGCAGCTTAGCCTGGTCCAACAATGAGCAGTTCTTC.